These 2 T cell receptor beta chains originate from one sample sequenced in a study of blood T cell repertoires in COVID-19. Measured with immunoSEQ multiplex PCR; TCRdb has only the in-frame clones, and not every one. The sample lists about 190,000 clones, about 88% occurring once. The sequencing sample was made of peripheral blood. These receptors were taken from a man aged 40-50 years with active or convalescent COVID-19.

V and J are TRBV18 and TRBJ2-5; no definite D call. Trimming left V 2 bases short and J 5 bases short, with 9 bases between. The CDR3 runs 13 residues. Germline CDR1 KGHSH, CDR2 LQKENI. DNA of the CDR3: TGTGCCAGCTCACCAATTGGCCTGGAGACCCAGTACTTC. It yields the protein CASSPIGLETQYF. The entire variable domain, with the rest obtained from reference TRBV18 and TRBJ2-5, is as follows: NAGVMQNPRHLVRRRGQEARLRCSPMKGHSHVYWYRQLPEEGLKFMVYLQKENIIDESGMPKERFSAEFPKEGPSILRIQQVVRGDSAAYFCASSPIGLETQYFGPGTRLLVL.

This chain links TRBV7-8 with TRBJ1-1; D is unresolved. Germline loops: CDR1 SGHVS, CDR2 FQNEAQ. V was trimmed by 1 base and J by 4 bases, leaving 4 bases between them. This CDR3 has 12 amino acids. The DNA for the CDR3 is TGTGCCAGCAGCTTAGTTAGCACTGAAGCTTTCTTT. It translates to CASSLVSTEAFF.